Sequencing of this T cell receptor beta chain was carried out in a study of response to subunit inactivated influenza vaccine (dated by TCRdb to the late 2010s). General notes on the study: The study used deep quantitative T cell receptor repertoire profiling to track responses to a trivalent subunit inactivated influenza vaccine. The full study reports these points: The authors suggested that each seasonal influenza vaccination may recruit only a limited number of new T cells.

V is reduced by 6 bases and J by 3 bases, leaving a spacing of 15 bases between them. CDR1 and CDR2, per the germline V gene (reference sequence), are SEHNR and FQNEAQ. The CDR3 sequence holds 15 residues, the cysteine and phenylalanine included. The entry retains the CDR3 DNA only, 45 bases that are in frame from base 1. Libraries came from RT-PCR. Sequencing was performed on an Illumina HiSeq 2500. TCRdb trimmed public reads at Q25 via fastp, called clones via MiXCR and kept in-frame beta chains. Duplicate CDR3 protein sequences are folded into a single record with the most common DNA and genes. Across this sample there are some 150,000 distinct CDR3 sequences, with approximately 12% seen only once. The ten largest clones add up to roughly 29% of the sample. This clonotype was seen repeatedly, ten times or more. There is no known antigen for this receptor. Base quality data are lacking; no much larger clone is found one base away.

These records were also assigned to another study, of T cells expressing NK-cell markers. The second paper further reports: The TCR beta cDNA libraries were made using 5'RACE template switching, a step that added both a universal primer site and unique molecular identifiers. Under ten donors provided sorted CD3+CD56+NKG2C+, CD3+CD56+NKG2C- and CD3+CD56-NKG2C+ T-cell subsets, whose TCR beta-chain repertoires were profiled. Seven of the eight sequenced donors were HCMV-seropositive and one was HCMV-seronegative. In several experiments an anti-gammadeltaTCR antibody was added to restrict sorting to alphabetaTCR-expressing T cells. For about 6 donors, the dominant CD3+CD56+NKG2C+ clonotypes were among the top 10 CD8+ clonotypes and accounted for 1.0-7.0% of CD8+ T cells. Those dominant clonotypes were again the most abundant among CD3+CD56-NKG2C+ cells in a handful of donors, at about 28.3-60.1%. Whether the expanded NKG2C-expressing T cell clones were specific for HCMV antigens remained unclear. The eight sequenced donors were randomly selected healthy volunteers, three men and five women. A commercial ELISA kit detecting HCMV-specific IgG in serum was used to determine HCMV serostatus. Peripheral blood mononuclear cells were isolated from blood by Ficoll density gradient centrifugation. CD4+ and CD8+ T cells were isolated from PBMC by magnetic immunoseparation with Miltenyi isolation kits. cDNA synthesis was primed from the TCR beta constant segment and was followed by two successive PCR amplification steps. Libraries were sequenced as 2 x 150 bp reads on Illumina HiSeq 2000/2500, MiSeq or NextSeq. Reads were demultiplexed and grouped by UMI with MIGEC, and clonotypes were assembled and quantified with MiTCR. To remove erroneous sequences, TCR cDNA sequences were retained only when supported by two or more reads. Downstream repertoire analysis used the tcR package, and clonotypes were matched across fractions by CDR3 nucleotide sequence plus V segment. VDJmatch was used to annotate antigen specificity against VDJdb, with one amino acid substitution allowed in CDR3.

The sequence links TRBV7-9 to TRBJ2-1; tentative D gene TRBD1, with 6 bases matching. The starting material was CD8+ T cells sorted from PBMCs, obtained approximately 13 days after vaccination. This clonotype was sampled from a man aged 50 to 59 who received an inactivated influenza vaccine. Donor details come from another sample of the same person, matched by shared clones. The DNA sequence is as follows: TGTGCCAGCAGTTCCGGGACAAACATCTACAATGAGCAGTTCTTC. Translated, it gives CASSSGTNIYNEQFF.